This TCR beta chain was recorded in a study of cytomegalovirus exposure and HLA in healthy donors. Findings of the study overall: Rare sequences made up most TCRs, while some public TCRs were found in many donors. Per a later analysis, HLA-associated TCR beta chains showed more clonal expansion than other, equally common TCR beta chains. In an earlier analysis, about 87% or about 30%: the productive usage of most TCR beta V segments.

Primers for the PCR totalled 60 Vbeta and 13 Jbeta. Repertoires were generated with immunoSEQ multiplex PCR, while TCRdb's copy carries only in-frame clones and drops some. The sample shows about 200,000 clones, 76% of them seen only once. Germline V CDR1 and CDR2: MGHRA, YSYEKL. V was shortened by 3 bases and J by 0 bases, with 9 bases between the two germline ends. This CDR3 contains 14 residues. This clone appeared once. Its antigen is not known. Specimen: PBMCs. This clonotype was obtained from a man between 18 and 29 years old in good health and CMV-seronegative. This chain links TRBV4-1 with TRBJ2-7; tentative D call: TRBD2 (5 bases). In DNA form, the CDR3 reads TGCGCCAGCAGCCACTGGGAGCGCTCCTACGAGCAGTACTTC. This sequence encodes CASSHWERSYEQYF.